These T cell receptor beta chains were read from a single sample in a study of molecular identifiers for immune sequencing clone quantification. TCRdb redid the calling of the PCR reads with MiXCR, one entry per CDR3 protein. The sample holds about 320,000 distinct CDR3 sequences; about 21% are singletons and the top ten take approximately 0.85%. The sample was naive CD8+ T cells from blood, with Jurkat cell RNA spiked in. Receptors were obtained from a human donor in good health. Some libraries in this study had Jurkat cell RNA spiked in. Each CDR3 is given with its conserved first and last residue. A D gene is named only where the DNA matches it firmly. Size values are once, few and many counts, or a class for expanded clones, and some rows have none.

- TRBJ2-7 many TRBV4-1 TGCGCCAGCAGCCAGCTACCGGGACCCCCCGTAAGCTACGAGCAGTACTTC CASSQLPGPPVSYEQYF
- TRBJ1-2 many TRBV5-4 TGTGCCAGCAGCACGGAGGGAAACTATGGCTACACCTTC CASSTEGNYGYTF
- TRBJ1-6 many TRBV7-2 TGTGCCAGCAGCTTAGACGGTTCCTATAATTCACCCCTCCACTTT CASSLDGSYNSPLHF
- TRBJ2-3 many TRBV15 TGTGCCACCAGCATGGACAGAGAAACAGATACGCAGTATTTT CATSMDRETDTQYF
TRBD2 TRBJ2-7 once TRBV3-1 TGTGCCAGCAGCCAAGAGAGCGGGAGGTACTACGAGCAGTACTTC CASSQESGRYYEQYF
- TRBJ2-6 many TRBV7-2 TGTGCCAGCAGCTTAGCCGGCTCTGGGGCCAACGTCCTGACTTTC CASSLAGSGANVLTF
- TRBJ2-2 many TRBV9 TGTGCCAGCTCTGATGGGATAGCGAACACCGGGGAGCTGTTTTTT CASSDGIANTGELFF
- TRBJ1-2 many TRBV6-6 TGTGCCAGCAGTTACTCGGTTCAATCAGGGTACTATGGCTACACCTTC CASSYSVQSGYYGYTF
TRBD1 TRBJ2-7 many TRBV6-5 TGTGCCAGCAGTTACTCCGGGACAGGGGGCGTCTACGAGCAGTACTTC CASSYSGTGGVYEQYF
- TRBJ1-5 many TRBV28 TGTGCCAGCAGTACGGCCCCCCCGGGTTATCAGCCCCAGCATTTT CASSTAPPGYQPQHF
- TRBJ2-7 - TRBV27 TGTGCCAGCAGTTTATCCGGGGACGGATCCTACGAGCAGTACTTC CASSLSGDGSYEQYF
TRBD2 TRBJ2-3 many TRBV12-3/TRBV12-4 TGTGCCAGCGCGGTATATAGCGGGGGGGCCGAGGCAGATACGCAGTATTTT CASAVYSGGAEADTQYF
- TRBJ1-2 many TRBV6-5 TGTGCCAGCAGTTACTCGGTTCGGGGCGTAGCTGGCTACACCTTC CASSYSVRGVAGYTF
- TRBJ2-6 many TRBV25-1 TGTGCCAGCCGAGGATCCTCTGGGGCCAACGTCCTGACTTTC CASRGSSGANVLTF
TRBD1 TRBJ2-7 - TRBV27 TGTGCCAGCAAAGTAGGGACAGGGGGCCTCGACGAGCAGTACTTC CASKVGTGGLDEQYF
- TRBJ1-5 - TRBV6-2/TRBV6-3 TGTGCCAGCAGTTCTAGCCCGGGTGCTTATAGCAATCAGCCCCAGCATTTT CASSSSPGAYSNQPQHF
- TRBJ2-3 - TRBV23-1 TGCGCCAGCAGTCAATCTGGAGGCCAAAACCTATTTACTAGCACAGATACGCAGTATTTT CASSQSGGQNLFTSTDTQYF
- TRBJ2-7 many TRBV5-6 TGTGCCAGCAGCTTGGCCAACCAGGACGAGCAGTACTTC CASSLANQDEQYF
- TRBJ2-2 - TRBV27 TGTGCCAGCAGTTTCGGGACGGACACCGGGGAGCTGGTTTTT CASSFGTDTGELVF
TRBD2 TRBJ2-2 many TRBV5-1 TGCGCCAGCAGCCAATGGACTAGCGGGAGCATCGGCACCGGGGAGCTGTTTTTT CASSQWTSGSIGTGELFF
- TRBJ1-1 - TRBV2 TGTGCCAGCAGTGAACGTGGGGCACGGACTGAAGCTTTCTTT CASSERGARTEAFF
- TRBJ2-3 many TRBV6-6 TGTGCCAGCAGTTACTCGTTCCCAGATACGCAGTATTTT CASSYSFPDTQYF
- TRBJ1-2 many TRBV5-1 TGCGCCAGCAGCTTGGAGACAGCCTACTATGGCTACACCTTC CASSLETAYYGYTF
- TRBJ1-1 many TRBV9 TGTGCCAGCAGCGTAGACATCATGAACACTGAAGCTTTCTTT CASSVDIMNTEAFF
TRBD1 TRBJ2-3 many TRBV29-1 TGCAGCGTTGATGGAGACAGGGGTGCAGATACGCAGTATTTT CSVDGDRGADTQYF
TRBD1 TRBJ2-7 many TRBV19 TGTGCCACCCCAGGGACAGGGAGCGTCTACGAGCAGTACTTC CATPGTGSVYEQYF
TRBD1 TRBJ2-7 many TRBV7-9 TGTGCCAGCAGCCCGACCGGGACAGGGCTCTACGAGCAGTACTTC CASSPTGTGLYEQYF
TRBD1 TRBJ2-7 - TRBV3-1 TGTGCCAGCAGCCAAGATGTCGGGCACAGGGGTTACGAGCAGTACTTC CASSQDVGHRGYEQYF
- TRBJ1-1 - TRBV27 TGTGCCAGCAGTCCCGGCTCTTTGCCGATGAACACTGAAGCTTTCTTT CASSPGSLPMNTEAFF
TRBD2 TRBJ2-7 - TRBV7-9 TGTGCCAGCAGCATGGGAGGGGTAGAGCAGTACTTC CASSMGGVEQYF
TRBD2 TRBJ2-3 - TRBV20-1 TGCAGTGCTAGAGGGGCGGGAGGGCCTTTTTGGACAGATACGCAGTATTTT CSARGAGGPFWTDTQYF
TRBD2 TRBJ2-3 many TRBV10-3 TGTGCCATCAATAGCGGGGGGCGCACAGATACGCAGTATTTT CAINSGGRTDTQYF
- TRBJ2-7 - TRBV7-6 TGTGCCGGCAGCTTACACCAAGCCTACGAGCAGTACTTC CAGSLHQAYEQYF
- TRBJ1-2 many TRBV6-5 TGTGCCAGCAGTTACTCCGGGGAGGGCACTAACTATGGCTGCACCTTC CASSYSGEGTNYGCTF
TRBD1 TRBJ2-5 many TRBV7-3 TGTGCCAGCAGCCCCAATCCCCTTACAGGGGGCCGAGAGACCCAGTACTTC CASSPNPLTGGRETQYF
- TRBJ1-1 many TRBV25-1 TGTGCCAGCAGCTACGATTACAGGGATAGAGGAACTGAAGCTTTCTTT CASSYDYRDRGTEAFF
- TRBJ2-7 - TRBV20-1 TGCAGTGCTAGAGATTTACCCTCCTACGAGCAGTACTTC CSARDLPSYEQYF
- TRBJ2-2 many TRBV7-8 TGTGCCAGCAGCCACACCGGCGAGGGGGGCTGGACCGGGGAGCTGTTTTTT CASSHTGEGGWTGELFF
- TRBJ2-7 - TRBV27 TGTGCCAGCAGTTTACCGCTTTATAGGAAAACCTACGAGCAGTACTTC CASSLPLYRKTYEQYF
TRBD2 TRBJ2-5 many TRBV7-2 TGTGCCAGCAGCTTGGAGGGAGGGCAAGAGACCCAGTACTTC CASSLEGGQETQYF
- TRBJ1-2 many TRBV20-1 TGCAGTGCTAGAGCTACAGGGCGCTATGGCTACACCTTC CSARATGRYGYTF
- TRBJ2-7 once TRBV27 TGTGCCTGCAGAGACGGGAGTTACTACGAGCAGTACTTC CACRDGSYYEQYF
- TRBJ2-3 - TRBV7-3 TGTGCCAGCAGCTTTTTAGGCGCGGGATCGACGACAGATACGCAGTATTTT CASSFLGAGSTTDTQYF
- TRBJ2-3 many TRBV29-1 TGCAGCGTTGAGAAGCCAGATACGCAGTATTTT CSVEKPDTQYF
TRBD1 TRBJ1-6 many TRBV6-2/TRBV6-3 TGTGCCAGCAGTTACCCCGACAGGGCATCACCCCTCCACTTT CASSYPDRASPLHF
TRBD1 TRBJ1-5 many TRBV29-1 TGCAGCGTCAAAGGACAGGGCAATCAGCCCCAGCATTTT CSVKGQGNQPQHF
- TRBJ1-3 - TRBV29-1 TGCAGCGTTGAAGCCCACCCAGACAGGGGAAACACCATATATTTT CSVEAHPDRGNTIYF
- TRBJ2-7 many TRBV4-3 TGCGCCAGCAGCCAAGATTGGCTCGGCCCCTACGAGCAGTACTTC CASSQDWLGPYEQYF
- TRBJ1-1 many TRBV9 TGTGCCAGCAGCGTAGTTCCGAACACTGAAGCTTTCTTT CASSVVPNTEAFF
TRBD1 TRBJ2-7 - TRBV20-1 TGCAGTGCTCCGGGACAGGGTGCCTACGAGCAGTACTTC CSAPGQGAYEQYF
- TRBJ1-5 many TRBV28 TGTGCCAGCAGTTTAGTGGGGGGGAGCAATCAGCCCCAGCATTTT CASSLVGGSNQPQHF
- TRBJ1-5 many TRBV27 TGTGCCAGCAGTTTAGAAGTCCCCTCCCTTGGAAATCAGCCCCAGCATTTT CASSLEVPSLGNQPQHF
- TRBJ2-7 many TRBV3-1 TGTGCCAGCAGCCAAGATGTGGCAGGGGAGCAGTACTTC CASSQDVAGEQYF
TRBD1 TRBJ2-5 few TRBV6-2/TRBV6-3 TGTGCCAGCAGACGAGGGGACAGGGGGCTCCAAGAGACCCAGTACTTC CASRRGDRGLQETQYF